This T cell receptor (beta chain) was recorded in a study of cytomegalovirus exposure and HLA in healthy donors. The overall study: Earlier, approximately 190 million T cells were analyzed, and fewer than 120 million unique TCR beta sequences were found among them.

In the PCR, 60 Vbeta and 13 Jbeta primers were used. Original analysis: An analysis performed later counted 72 million or so unique TCR beta chains (approximately 12 million of them shared). The data were produced by immunoSEQ multiplex PCR, yet TCRdb's version contains in-frame clones alone and is incomplete. D and trimming come from the DNA, and the V and J calls and clone size come from that table. The sample comprises 110,000 or so clones, roughly four fifths of which are singletons, and 1.5% to 2% rests with the top ten. The V and J ends lost 7 bases and 11 bases, in that order; junction bases with no gene match: 17. Germline assignment: CDR1 SGHTA and CDR2 FQGNSA. There are 16 residues in the CDR3.

The V call is TRBV7-2, the J call TRBJ2-1; 10 bases are shared with TRBD2. The sample comprised PBMCs. This clonotype was obtained from a middle-aged man in good health and CMV-seronegative. The CDR3 loop is CASTRTSGTPTMQQFF. The CDR3 DNA follows: TGTGCCAGCACCCGTACTAGCGGGACCCCTACAATGCAGCAGTTCTTC.